This TCR beta chain originates from a study of shared clonotypes between healthy human individuals. Study details: Used for every donor were three CD4 naive, three CD4 memory, two CD8 naive and one CD8 memory plate.

The CDR3 has 16 amino acids. Germline V lookup: CDR1 GTSNPN, CDR2 SVGIG (reference sequence). Method: immunoSEQ multiplex PCR; TCRdb's copy keeps in-frame clones and lacks some. Seen here are about 960,000 clones, 76% observed once, and the top ten hold approximately 1.5%. This TCR came from a man aged 18-30 years in good health. V gene TRBV30 combines with J gene TRBJ2-5; 8 positions agree with TRBD2. The J call may be mistaken, given a closer DNA end match to TRBJ2-7. The sample taken for sequencing was memory CD4+ T cells sorted from blood. Subset denoted: CD45RA-negative fraction. The chain's CDR3 is CAWSRGEPGGHYEQYF. In DNA form, the CDR3 reads TGTGCCTGGAGTAGAGGGGAGCCGGGGGGGCACTACGAGCAGTACTTC.